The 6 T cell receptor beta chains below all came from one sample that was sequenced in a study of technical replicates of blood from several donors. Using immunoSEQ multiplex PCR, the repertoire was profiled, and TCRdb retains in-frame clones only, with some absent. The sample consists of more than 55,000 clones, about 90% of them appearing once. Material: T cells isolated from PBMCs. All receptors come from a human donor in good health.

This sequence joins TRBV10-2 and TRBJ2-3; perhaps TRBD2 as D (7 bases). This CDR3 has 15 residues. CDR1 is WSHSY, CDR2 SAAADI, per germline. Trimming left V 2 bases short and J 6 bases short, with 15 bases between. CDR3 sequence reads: CASSERGGFQDTQYF. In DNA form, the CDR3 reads TGCGCCAGCAGTGAGAGGGGGGGATTCCAGGATACGCAGTATTTT.

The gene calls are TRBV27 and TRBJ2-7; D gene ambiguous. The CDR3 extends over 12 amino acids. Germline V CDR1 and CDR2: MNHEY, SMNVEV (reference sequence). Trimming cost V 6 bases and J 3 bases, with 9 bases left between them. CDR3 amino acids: CASSPTVYEQYF. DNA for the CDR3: TGTGCCAGCAGCCCTACGGTCTACGAGCAGTACTTC.

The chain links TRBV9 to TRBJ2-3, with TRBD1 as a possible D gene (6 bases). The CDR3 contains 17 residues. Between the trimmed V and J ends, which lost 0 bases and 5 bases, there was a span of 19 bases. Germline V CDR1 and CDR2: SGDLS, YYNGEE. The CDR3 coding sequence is TGTGCCAGCAGCGTAGCCCTGGGGGAAATACAGGGAGATACGCAGTATTTT. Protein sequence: CASSVALGEIQGDTQYF.

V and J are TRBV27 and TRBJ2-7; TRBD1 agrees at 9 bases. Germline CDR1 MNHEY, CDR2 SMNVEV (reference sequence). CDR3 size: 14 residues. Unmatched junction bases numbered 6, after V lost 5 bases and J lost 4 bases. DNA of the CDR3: TGTGCCAGCAGTACCCAGGGACAGGGATACGAGCAGTACTTC. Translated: CASSTQGQGYEQYF.

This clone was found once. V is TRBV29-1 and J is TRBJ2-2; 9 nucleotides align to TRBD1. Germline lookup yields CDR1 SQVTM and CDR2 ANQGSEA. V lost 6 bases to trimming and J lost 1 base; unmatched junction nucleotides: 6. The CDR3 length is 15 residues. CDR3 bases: TGCAGCGTATTTCCGGGACAGGGGAACACCGGGGAGCTGTTTTTT. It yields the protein CSVFPGQGNTGELFF.

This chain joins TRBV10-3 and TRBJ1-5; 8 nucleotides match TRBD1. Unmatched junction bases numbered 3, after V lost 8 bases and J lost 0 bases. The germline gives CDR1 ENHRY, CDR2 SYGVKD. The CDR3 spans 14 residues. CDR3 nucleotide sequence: TGTGCCATCGACAGGGGCTATAGCAATCAGCCCCAGCATTTT. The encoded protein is CAIDRGYSNQPQHF.